This passage covers 18 T cell receptor beta chains from one sample sequenced in a study of radiotherapy plus CTLA-4 blockade in lung cancer (dated by TCRdb to 2016 to 2018). Libraries were made using the immunoSEQ multiplex PCR assay. Sourced from immuneACCESS, this table was stored by TCRdb with only in-frame sequences that have V and J called. A share of the clones is absent; for the studies checked, an unresolved V gene accounts for under half, and the remainder has no known explanation. The sample table shows tens of thousands of clones, and around 80% are seen once. The ten largest make up 8.5% to 10% of the sample. The sample consisted of peripheral blood, taken from a patient treated with radiotherapy plus ipilimumab. These TCRs come from a human donor with non-small cell lung cancer who had a complete response to radiotherapy plus ipilimumab.

The chain is built from TRBV4-3 and TRBJ2-1, with a weak D call TRBD2 (6 bases). The CDR3 spans 17 residues. V shed 0 bases and J shed 2 bases, with 14 bases lying between them. Germline CDR1 reads LGHNA; CDR2 reads YSLEER. The CDR3 bases are TGCGCCAGCAGCCAAGATCGGGCTAGCGCCACCTACAATGAGCAGTTCTTC. Its translation is CASSQDRASATYNEQFF.

The genes are TRBV18 and TRBJ1-2; 12 bases are a match to TRBD1. The CDR3 extends over 15 amino acids. V trimming: 3 bases; J trimming: 3 bases; junction bases outside the gene matches: 2. Per the germline V gene, CDR1 is KGHSH and CDR2 is LQKENI. The CDR3 is CASSPGQGADYGYTF. The CDR3 bases are TGTGCCAGCTCACCGGGACAGGGGGCCGACTATGGCTACACCTTC.

The V call is TRBV27, the J call TRBJ1-2; 9 nucleotides match TRBD1. Germline CDR1 reads MNHEY; CDR2 reads SMNVEV (reference sequence). Germline trimming cut 0 bases from V and 6 bases from J; bases unmatched to any gene: 5. The CDR3 is 15 residues long. As DNA, the CDR3 is TGTGCCAGCAGTTTATCGACCGGGACAGGGAATGGCTACACCTTC. This sequence encodes CASSLSTGTGNGYTF.

The chain links TRBV29-1 to TRBJ2-2; D remains ambiguous. There are 13 residues in the CDR3. Germline CDR1 SQVTM, CDR2 ANQGSEA. V was cut by 5 bases and J by 2 bases, with 9 bases left in between. The CDR3 is CSVSEVNTGELFF. CDR3 bases: TGCAGCGTTTCTGAGGTCAACACCGGGGAGCTGTTTTTT.

This chain joins TRBV7-9 and TRBJ2-4, with 10 bases that match TRBD2. Germline lookup yields CDR1 SEHNR and CDR2 FQNEAQ (reference sequence). CDR3 length: 19 residues. The V gene end was trimmed by 5 bases and the J gene end by 0 bases; junction bases not matched to a gene: 13. CDR3 protein: CASSPTTSGDVLAKNIQYF. The CDR3 DNA is TGTGCCAGCAGCCCGACCACTAGCGGGGACGTACTAGCCAAAAACATTCAGTACTTC.

The chain couples TRBV4-3 to TRBJ2-1; 8 bases align to TRBD2. The length of the CDR3 is 17 residues. Germline V gene data show CDR1 as LGHNA and CDR2 as YSLEER. V shed 0 bases and J 6 bases; nucleotides not matched to a gene: 10. The CDR3 DNA reads as TGCGCCAGCAGCCAAGACCCCTTCGGGGGGGGGCGCAATGAGCAGTTCTTC. It codes for CASSQDPFGGGRNEQFF.

This clone is large. CDR3: CASSIDRGQGYTF. In DNA form, the CDR3 reads TGTGCCAGTAGTATAGACAGGGGGCAAGGCTACACCTTC. The chain combines TRBV19 with TRBJ1-2; 8 bases agree with TRBD1. The length of the CDR3 is 13 residues. Trimming cost V 0 bases and J 8 bases; bases outside gene matches: 2. The germline CDR1 and CDR2 sequences are LNHDA and SQIVND (reference sequence).

The sample holds a few counts of this clone. This CDR3 is CATSRDPDTEAFF. Here the CDR3 DNA reads TGTGCCACCAGCAGAGATCCGGACACTGAAGCTTTCTTT. The J gene is TRBJ1-1, the V gene TRBV15; D remains ambiguous. The CDR3 extends over 13 amino acids. Trimming removed 0 bases from V and 3 bases from J, with 5 bases in between. Germline loops: CDR1 LNHNV, CDR2 YYDKDF (reference sequence).

The V call is TRBV27, the J call TRBJ2-3, with 8 nucleotides matching TRBD1. CDR3 length: 17 amino acids. V lost 5 bases and J lost 2; bases outside the gene matches: 12. Germline V gene data show CDR1 as MNHEY and CDR2 as SMNVEV (reference sequence). CDR3: CASSPHPGTGDTDTQYF. Here the CDR3 DNA reads TGTGCCAGCAGTCCGCACCCCGGGACAGGTGACACAGATACGCAGTATTTT.

This chain connects TRBV2 to TRBJ2-7; TRBD1 is a possible D gene (6 bases). The V end was cut by 6 bases, the J end by 3 bases, with 12 bases between. Germline V lookup: CDR1 SNHLY, CDR2 FYNNEI. The CDR3 covers 13 residues. CDR3 sequence (DNA): TGTGCCAGCAGGGGGGCCCCTTACTACGAGCAGTACTTC. It yields the protein CASRGAPYYEQYF.

This chain uses TRBV4-1 with TRBJ1-2; 8 positions agree with TRBD1. CDR3 size: 15 residues. J lost 3 bases, V lost 3 bases, and 6 bases had no gene match. From germline, CDR1 is MGHRA and CDR2 YSYEKL. In DNA form, the CDR3 reads TGCGCCAGCAGCCATCCGGGACAGGCTGACTATGGCTACACCTTC. It translates to CASSHPGQADYGYTF.

The rearrangement joins TRBV5-1 to TRBJ2-7, with TRBD2 matching over 8 bases. The CDR3 sequence is 18 residues long. V lost 0 bases to trimming and J lost 2 bases; unmatched junction nucleotides: 13. The V gene's germline CDR1 is SGHRS and CDR2 YFSETQ. The CDR3 sequence is CASSLAPSGRTTPYEQYV. The CDR3 coding sequence is TGCGCCAGCAGCTTGGCCCCTAGCGGGCGTACTACACCCTACGAGCAGTACGTC.

The chain has TRBV10-1 and TRBJ1-1; D is perhaps TRBD1 (5 bases). Per the germline V gene, CDR1 is WNHNN and CDR2 is SYGVQD (reference sequence). V lost 4 bases, J lost 5 bases, and 11 bases lay in between. The CDR3 is made up of 13 amino acids. CDR3 nucleotide sequence: TGCGCCAGCAGTGCACGGAGGGGAACTGAAGCTTTCTTT. Protein: CASSARRGTEAFF.

The V and J genes are TRBV7-9 and TRBJ2-5; perhaps TRBD2 as D (5 bases). Germline V gene sequence: CDR1 SEHNR, CDR2 FQNEAQ (reference sequence). The CDR3 consists of 18 residues. Trimming left V 1 base short and J 1 base short, with 19 bases between. CDR3 residues: CASSLDFNAAALQETQYF. For the CDR3, the DNA is TGTGCCAGCAGCTTAGACTTTAATGCAGCGGCGCTCCAAGAGACCCAGTACTTC.

The chain uses TRBV18 and TRBJ1-5; a weak D match, TRBD1 (6 bases). The length of the CDR3 is 16 residues. Germline loops: CDR1 KGHSH, CDR2 LQKENI. With 4 bases removed from V and 0 bases from J, the gap between germline ends came to 13 bases. This CDR3 reads CASSLEGTNSNQPQHF. The CDR3 nucleotides are TGTGCCAGCTCACTTGAAGGGACAAATAGCAATCAGCCCCAGCATTTT.

CDR3 DNA sequence: TGCAGTGCTAGTATGAACAATGAGCAGTTCTTC. Translated, it gives CSASMNNEQFF. This chain uses TRBV20-1 with TRBJ2-1; D gene ambiguous. Trimming left V 3 bases short and J 5 bases short, with 5 bases between. Germline-derived CDR1 and CDR2 are DFQATT and SNEGSKA (reference sequence). The CDR3 is 11 amino acids.

This chain links TRBV7-9 with TRBJ1-5; TRBD1 is a possible D gene (5 bases). V was clipped by 0 bases and J by 4 bases, with 7 bases between them. The CDR3 consists of 14 residues. CDR1 is SEHNR, CDR2 FQNEAQ, per germline (reference sequence). The CDR3 loop reads CASSLADSNQPQHF. CDR3 bases: TGTGCCAGCAGCTTAGCCGACAGTAATCAGCCCCAGCATTTT.

This clone was seen once. The chain links TRBV18 to TRBJ1-1; 8 bases fit TRBD1. This CDR3 region has 17 residues. Germline lookup yields CDR1 KGHSH and CDR2 LQKENI. V shed 8 bases and J 5 bases; nucleotides not matched to a gene: 19. The chain's CDR3 is CASAPPRQGAGRTEAFF. DNA of the CDR3: TGTGCCAGCGCCCCCCCCCGGCAGGGGGCAGGTAGGACTGAAGCTTTCTTT.